In this sample, the clone carrying this TCR beta chain turned up a few times. Germline CDR1 and CDR2: SNHLY and FYNNEI. Trimming took 11 bases from V and 4 from J, leaving 11 bases between them. There are 12 residues in the CDR3. These data come from a study of T cells in Graves' hyperthyroidism and ophthalmopathy. Using RNA transcripts as the source, TCR beta CDR3 regions were amplified. During a first-round RT-PCR of the TCR CDR3, the HTBI primer set was used. TCRdb reprocessed the multiplex PCR reads via MiXCR and lists one record per CDR3 protein. This repertoire shows about 640,000 distinct CDR3 sequences, around 21% found once; its top ten account for 30% to 40%.

Sequences were obtained from blood. This chain joins TRBV2 and TRBJ2-2; tentatively, D is TRBD1 (5 bases). The clonotype originates from a man aged 30-40 years with Graves' ophthalmopathy. The CDR3 nucleotides read TGTGCCGTCCAGGGAATCACCGGGGAGCTGTTTTTT. It is translated as CAVQGITGELFF.